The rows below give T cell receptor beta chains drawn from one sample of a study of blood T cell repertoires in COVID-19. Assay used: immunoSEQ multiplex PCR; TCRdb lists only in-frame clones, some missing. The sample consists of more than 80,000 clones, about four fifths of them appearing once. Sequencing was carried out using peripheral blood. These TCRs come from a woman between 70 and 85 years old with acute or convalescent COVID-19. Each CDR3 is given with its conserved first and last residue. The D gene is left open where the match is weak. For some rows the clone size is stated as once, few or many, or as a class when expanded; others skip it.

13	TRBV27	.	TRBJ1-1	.	TGTGCCAGCAGTCCCTTAACAGGGAGGGTGGCTTTCTTT	CASSPLTGRVAFF
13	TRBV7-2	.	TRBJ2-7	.	TGTGCCAGCAGCTCGCGGACAGCCTACGAGCAGTACTTC	CASSSRTAYEQYF
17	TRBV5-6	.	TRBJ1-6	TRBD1	TGTGCCAGCAGCTCTGGGACAGAAAGCTCCTATAATTCACCCCTCCACTTT	CASSSGTESSYNSPLHF
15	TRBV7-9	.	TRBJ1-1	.	TGTGCCAGCAGCGGCCAAGGGACAACGAACACTGAAGCTTTCTTT	CASSGQGTTNTEAFF
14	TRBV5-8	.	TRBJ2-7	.	TGTGCCAGCAGCCCTCGGCGCGGGACCTACGAGCAGTACTTC	CASSPRRGTYEQYF
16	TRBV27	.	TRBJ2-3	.	TGTGCCAGCGCCCACCCCAGGGGCCTCCGCACAGATACGCAGTATTTT	CASAHPRGLRTDTQYF
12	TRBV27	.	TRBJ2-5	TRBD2	TGTGCCAGCAGCCCGCCGGGACTAGATTTGTACTTC	CASSPPGLDLYF
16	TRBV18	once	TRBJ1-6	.	TGTGCCAGCTCACCAGCTGGAGGCAGAAATAATTCACCCCTCCACTTT	CASSPAGGRNNSPLHF
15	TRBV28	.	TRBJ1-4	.	TGTGCCAGCGGTCCCGGCGGCAGCCTTAATGAAAAACTGTTTTTT	CASGPGGSLNEKLFF
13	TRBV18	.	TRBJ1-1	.	TGTGCCAGCTCAACCCTCCAGGACACTGAAGCTTTCTTT	CASSTLQDTEAFF
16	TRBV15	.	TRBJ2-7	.	TGTGCCACCAGCAGAGATTCGGACAGACTAACCTACGAGCAGTACTTC	CATSRDSDRLTYEQYF
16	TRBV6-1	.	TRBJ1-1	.	TGTGCCAGCAGTGATTTGGCGGCTGGAGCGGGTGGTGAAGCTTTCTTT	CASSDLAAGAGGEAFF
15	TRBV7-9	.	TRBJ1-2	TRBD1	TGTGCCAGCAGCTCTTTATCGACAGGGGCTCGGGGCTACACCTTC	CASSSLSTGARGYTF
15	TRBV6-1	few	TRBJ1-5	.	TGTGCCAGCAGTGAAGCGGGACATAGCAATCAGCCCCAGCATTTT	CASSEAGHSNQPQHF
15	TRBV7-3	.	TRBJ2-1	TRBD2	TGTGCCAGCAGCGCCTTTGTGCGGGGGGGTAATGAGCAGTTCTTC	CASSAFVRGGNEQFF
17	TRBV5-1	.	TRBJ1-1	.	TGCGCCAGCAGCGTGAGAATCGACAGTGAACGGAACACTGAAGCTTTCTTT	CASSVRIDSERNTEAFF
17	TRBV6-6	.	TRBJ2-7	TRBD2	TGTGCCAGCAGTCCACGGACTAGCGGGCTTAGCTCCTACGAGCAGTACTTC	CASSPRTSGLSSYEQYF
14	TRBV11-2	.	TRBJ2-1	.	TGTGCCAGCAGCCGTCCAGGGGATGCATCAATGCAGTTCTTC	CASSRPGDASMQFF
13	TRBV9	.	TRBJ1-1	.	TGTGCCAGCAGCGTATTTCAGAACACTGAAGCTTTCTTT	CASSVFQNTEAFF
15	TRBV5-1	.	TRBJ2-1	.	TGCGCCAGCAACGAGGGACTCCCTTCCTACAATGAGCAGTTCTTC	CASNEGLPSYNEQFF
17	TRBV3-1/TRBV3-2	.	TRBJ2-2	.	TGTGCCAGCAGCCAAGGGAGGGTAGTCGATGTCTCCGGGGAGCTGTTTTTT	CASSQGRVVDVSGELFF
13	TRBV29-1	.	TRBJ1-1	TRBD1	TGCAGCGTTGAGGGACAGGAAAACACTGAAGCTTTCTTT	CSVEGQENTEAFF
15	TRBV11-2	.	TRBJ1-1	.	TGTGCCAGCAGTCAAATTGGGCAAGCGAACACTGAAGCTTTCTTT	CASSQIGQANTEAFF
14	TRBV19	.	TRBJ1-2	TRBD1	TGTGCCAGTAGTGCGTCGACAGGGCTTGGTGGCTACACCTTC	CASSASTGLGGYTF
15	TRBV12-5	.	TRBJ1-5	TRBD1	TGTGCTAGTGGTTTGGGGACAGGATCCCCCGTATCCCAGCATTTT	CASGLGTGSPVSQHF
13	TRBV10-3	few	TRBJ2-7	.	TGTGCCATCAGTGAGAGCCAAGCCTACGAGCAGTACTTC	CAISESQAYEQYF
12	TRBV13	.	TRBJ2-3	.	TGTGCCAGCAGCCCTAACACAGATACGCAGTATTTT	CASSPNTDTQYF